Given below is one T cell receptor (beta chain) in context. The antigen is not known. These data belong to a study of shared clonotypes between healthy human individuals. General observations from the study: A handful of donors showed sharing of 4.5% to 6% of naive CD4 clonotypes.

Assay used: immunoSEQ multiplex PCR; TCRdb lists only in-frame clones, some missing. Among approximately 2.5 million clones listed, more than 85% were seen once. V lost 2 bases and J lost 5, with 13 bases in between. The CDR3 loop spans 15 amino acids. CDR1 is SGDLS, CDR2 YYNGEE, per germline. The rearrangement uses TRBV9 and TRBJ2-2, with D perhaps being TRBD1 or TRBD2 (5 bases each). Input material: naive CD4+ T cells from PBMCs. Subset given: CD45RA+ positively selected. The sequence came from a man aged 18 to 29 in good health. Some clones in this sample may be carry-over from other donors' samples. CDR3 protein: CASSVEGDGTGELFF. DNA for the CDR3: TGTGCCAGCAGCGTTGAAGGGGACGGGACCGGGGAGCTGTTTTTT.